These 30 T cell receptor beta chains were sequenced from one sample in a study of identical twins. TCRdb re-derived calls from the 5' RACE reads in MiXCR, one entry per CDR3 protein. The data contain roughly 250,000 distinct CDR3 sequences, approximately 7.3% of them singletons. Separately, the same data were catalogued under a study of yellow fever vaccine responses in identical twins.

The material sequenced was CD8+ T cells sorted from blood. The receptors were gathered from a woman under 30 in good health.

This clonotype has a count of ten or more. The chain combines TRBV6-5 with TRBJ1-1; perhaps TRBD1 as D (5 bases). The CDR3 consists of 14 residues. V lost 3 bases to trimming and J lost 6 bases, with 14 bases between them. CDR1 is MNHEY and CDR2 is SVGAGI in the germline V gene. The CDR3 loop reads CASSYPDRGAEAFF. DNA of the CDR3: TGTGCCAGCAGTTATCCCGACAGAGGGGCTGAAGCTTTCTTT.

The V call is TRBV7-9, the J call TRBJ1-1; possible D gene TRBD1, 5 bases. V lost 0 bases, J lost 1 base, and 9 bases lay in between. The CDR3 length is 15 residues. Looked up from germline, CDR1 is SEHNR and CDR2 is FQNEAQ (reference sequence). The CDR3 reads CASSLAQGGNTEAFF. As DNA, the CDR3 is TGTGCCAGCAGCTTAGCCCAGGGAGGGAACACTGAAGCTTTCTTT.

V gene TRBV4-1 combines with J gene TRBJ1-1; D not certain. Deletions cut 4 bases from V and 5 bases from J, with 14 bases between. This CDR3 is built from 14 residues. The germline CDR1 and CDR2 sequences are MGHRA and YSYEKL. The CDR3 reads CASSPQGGRTEAFF. The CDR3 DNA is TGCGCCAGCAGCCCTCAAGGAGGGCGGACTGAAGCTTTCTTT.

The table lists this clonotype with a few counts. The chain is built from TRBV5-1 and TRBJ2-7, with 8 bases lining up with TRBD2. CDR3 length: 15 residues. J gave up 3 bases and V 0 bases, and 5 bases lay outside the gene matches. CDR1 SGHRS and CDR2 YFSETQ come from the germline V gene. The CDR3 DNA is TGCGCCAGCAGCTTGGCCACGGGAGGGGGCTACGAGCAGTACTTC. Translating it yields CASSLATGGGYEQYF.

This clonotype was seen more than once but under ten times. V and J are TRBV29-1 and TRBJ2-7; weak D call: TRBD1 (6 bases). This CDR3 contains 13 residues. V was trimmed by 7 bases and J by 1 base, leaving 14 bases between them. Germline loops: CDR1 SQVTM, CDR2 ANQGSEA. CDR3 protein: CSALLQGSYEQYV. For the CDR3, the DNA is TGCAGCGCCCTCCTTCAGGGGTCCTACGAGCAGTACGTC.

This clonotype was detected many times. The V call is TRBV4-1, the J call TRBJ2-1, with 7 bases matching TRBD1. In germline, CDR1 is MGHRA, CDR2 YSYEKL. This CDR3 comprises 16 residues. After removal of 6 bases from V and 2 bases from J, the junction contained 10 bases not matched to a gene. Written as DNA, the CDR3 is TGCGCCAGCAGACCTACGACAGGGCCGACCTACAATGAGCAGTTCTTC. Protein: CASRPTTGPTYNEQFF.

The sample holds many counts of this clonotype. The germline gene is not matched at one end of the junction; a read error may be the cause. The chain uses TRBV5-1 and TRBJ2-7; TRBD1 aligns across 7 bases. Germline CDR1 is SGHRS and CDR2 is YFSETQ. This CDR3 region has 15 residues. CDR3 nucleotide sequence: TGCGCCAGCAGCTTGGAAGGGACAGTCTCCCACGAGCAGTACTTC. This encodes CASSLEGTVSHEQYF.

In its sample, this clonotype was seen many times. The J gene is TRBJ2-1, the V gene TRBV2, with a tentative D call TRBD2 (7 bases). Trimming took 8 bases from V and 5 from J, leaving 16 bases between them. Per germline, CDR1 SNHLY and CDR2 FYNNEI. The CDR3 sequence is 14 residues long. CDR3 sequence reads: CASGGRGANNEQFF. The CDR3 bases are TGTGCCAGCGGAGGGAGGGGGGCAAACAATGAGCAGTTCTTC.

This clonotype was seen only a few times. The rearrangement joins TRBV11-2 to TRBJ1-2, with 8 bases fitting TRBD1. Germline V CDR1 and CDR2: SGHAT, FQNNGV. This CDR3 is built from 12 residues. The J segment lost 13 bases and the V segment lost 1 base, leaving 5 bases of the junction unmatched. CDR3 DNA: TGTGCCAGCAGCTTAGGACAGGGGCAATTCACCTTC. As protein: CASSLGQGQFTF.

The CDR3 loop reads CASSFVRQGEQYF. The CDR3 bases are TGTGCCAGCAGTTTTGTCAGGCAGGGAGAGCAGTACTTC. The rearrangement joins TRBV28 to TRBJ2-7; D may be TRBD1 (5 bases). V shed 3 bases and J shed 7 bases, with 13 bases lying between them. Germline CDR1 reads MDHEN; CDR2 reads SYDVKM. The CDR3 loop spans 13 amino acids.

The table lists this clonotype with a few counts. The chain has TRBV4-1 and TRBJ1-1, with 7 bases fitting TRBD1. J lost 1 base, V lost 3 bases, and 5 bases had no gene match. The V gene's germline CDR1 is MGHRA and CDR2 YSYEKL. The CDR3 runs to 15 residues. CDR3 DNA sequence: TGCGCCAGCAGCCAGGGACAGAGTAAGAACACTGAAGCTTTCTTT. It translates to CASSQGQSKNTEAFF.

This clonotype was found a few times. The rearrangement uses TRBV7-9 and TRBJ2-3; D not certain. The V gene's germline CDR1 is SEHNR and CDR2 FQNEAQ (reference sequence). The CDR3 loop spans 14 amino acids. V was shortened by 2 bases and J by 0 bases, with 6 bases between the two germline ends. The CDR3 loop is CASSLSYSTDTQYF. The DNA of the CDR3 is TGTGCCAGCAGCTTAAGCTACAGCACAGATACGCAGTATTTT.

This clonotype was picked up a small number of times. V and J are TRBV10-3 and TRBJ2-7; D uncertain. From germline, CDR1 is ENHRY and CDR2 SYGVKD. This CDR3 has 13 residues. Trimming took 3 bases from V and 6 from J, leaving 12 bases between them. The CDR3: CAISDGPVGEQYV. The CDR3 DNA sequence: TGTGCCATCAGTGATGGGCCGGTTGGCGAGCAGTACGTC.

V usage is TRBV12-3 or TRBV12-4 and J usage is TRBJ2-1; 11 nucleotides align to TRBD2. V dropped 10 bases and J dropped 4; count of bases not matched to a gene: 6. The CDR3 is 14 residues long. The CDR3 protein is CAIPGTSGYNEQFF. The CDR3 DNA sequence: TGTGCCATCCCCGGGACTAGCGGATACAATGAGCAGTTCTTC.

This sequence joins TRBV21-1 and TRBJ2-4; the table's D call TRBD2 went unverified against the DNA. TRBV21-1 is annotated as a pseudogene. This CDR3 is 10 amino acids long. CDR3 sequence reads: CAISAGIQYF. Here the CDR3 DNA reads TGTGCCATTTCGGCGGGCATTCAGTACTTC.

This clonotype appeared a few times. This sequence joins TRBV6-2 or TRBV6-3 and TRBJ1-6; D remains unclear. From germline, CDR1 is MNHEY and CDR2 SVGEGT. The V end was cut by 0 bases, the J end by 12 bases, with 12 bases between. The CDR3 loop spans 14 amino acids. CDR3 nucleotides: TGTGCCAGCAGTTACTCGGTGGCGGGGATACCCCTCCACTTT. Amino acid sequence: CASSYSVAGIPLHF.

This clonotype was counted at least ten times. The chain is built from TRBV7-9 and TRBJ2-3, with TRBD1 matching over 8 bases. V dropped 2 bases and J dropped 10; count of bases not matched to a gene: 5. The CDR3 spans 13 residues. Germline loops: CDR1 SEHNR, CDR2 FQNEAQ (reference sequence). The CDR3 spells CASSLPGQGSQYF. The CDR3 nucleotides read TGTGCCAGCAGCTTACCAGGACAGGGTTCGCAGTATTTT.

This clonotype was detected only a few times. J is TRBJ2-7 and V is TRBV4-1; TRBD2 is a possible D gene (6 bases). CDR3 length: 14 amino acids. Germline V lookup: CDR1 MGHRA, CDR2 YSYEKL. V was shortened by 1 base and J by 2 bases, with 9 bases between the two germline ends. CDR3 residues: CASSQVTGAYEQYF. CDR3 coding DNA: TGCGCCAGCAGCCAAGTCACGGGGGCCTACGAGCAGTACTTC.

This clonotype turned up a few times. The chain is built from TRBV5-1 and TRBJ1-1, with D tentatively TRBD1 (5 bases). This CDR3 spans 15 amino acids. Germline-derived CDR1 and CDR2 are SGHRS and YFSETQ. V lost 1 base, J lost 4 bases, and 14 bases lay in between. In DNA, the CDR3 is TGCGCCAGCAGCTTGCTGTCAGGGTTTGGCACTGAAGCTTTCTTT. Translated, it gives CASSLLSGFGTEAFF.

This clonotype has more than one count but fewer than ten. CDR3 coding DNA: TGTGCCAGCCCCCCCAGAGGGGGAATGAACGAGCAGTACTTC. It specifies CASPPRGGMNEQYF. The gene calls are TRBV6-1 and TRBJ2-7; tentative D call: TRBD1 (6 bases). CDR1 is MNHNS, CDR2 SASEGT, per germline. Trimming stripped 8 bases from V and 5 bases from J, with 19 bases between. There are 14 residues in the CDR3.

The sample holds a few counts of this clonotype. The chain is built from TRBV6-2 or TRBV6-3 and TRBJ1-5, with TRBD1 matching 12 bases. Germline loops: CDR1 MNHEY, CDR2 SVGEGT. The length of the CDR3 is 18 residues. V was clipped by 5 bases and J by 2 bases; unmatched bases: 10. The CDR3 nucleotides read TGTGCCAGCAGTCTCGGGACAGGGGGCGACTTGGGCAATCAGCCCCAGCATTTT. Protein sequence: CASSLGTGGDLGNQPQHF.

This clonotype turned up a few times. The chain recombines TRBV6-1 with TRBJ1-1; possibly TRBD1 for D (6 bases). With 7 bases removed from V and 0 bases from J, the gap between germline ends came to 18 bases. The V gene's germline CDR1 is MNHNS and CDR2 SASEGT. The CDR3 length is 16 residues. This chain's CDR3 is CASTQGLYSVNTEAFF. CDR3 bases: TGTGCCAGCACCCAGGGGCTTTACTCCGTGAACACTGAAGCTTTCTTT.

This clonotype was counted a few times. The chain has TRBV12-3 or TRBV12-4 and TRBJ2-1, with 12 bases matching TRBD2. J was trimmed by 8 bases and V by 5 bases; bases with no gene match: 10. The CDR3 length is 16 residues. CDR3 in DNA: TGTGCCAGCAGTCCTAGCGGGGGGGCAGGTTATTATGAGCAGTTCTTC. Amino acid sequence: CASSPSGGAGYYEQFF.

Note on this clonotype: The junction departs from germline at one end; a sequencing error may be responsible. This chain links TRBV16 with TRBJ2-7; D is perhaps TRBD1 or TRBD2 (5 bases each). CDR3 length: 14 residues. Per the germline V gene, CDR1 is KGHSY and CDR2 is FQNENV. The CDR3 here is CASSQSGVSDEQYF. CDR3 DNA: TGTGCCAGCAGCCAATCGGGGGTCTCCGACGAGCAGTACTTC.

This clonotype was picked up a small number of times. V and J are TRBV12-3 or TRBV12-4 and TRBJ2-3; D is undetermined. V was pared by 3 bases and J by 4 bases, with 20 bases between. The CDR3 consists of 17 residues. The CDR3 bases are TGTGCCAGCAGTTTTTGGGGAACGAGTGGTCCGCCAGATACGCAGTATTTT. The encoded protein is CASSFWGTSGPPDTQYF.

This clonotype was recorded many times. This chain connects TRBV12-3 or TRBV12-4 to TRBJ1-1, with D possibly being TRBD1 (5 bases). V dropped 2 bases and J dropped 6 bases, with 16 bases sitting between them. CDR3 length: 15 amino acids. The CDR3 region is CASSLMGKGPPEAFF. As DNA, the CDR3 is TGTGCCAGCAGTTTAATGGGGAAGGGACCCCCTGAAGCTTTCTTT.

The sample holds many counts of this clonotype. The chain recombines TRBV15 with TRBJ2-5; TRBD2 might be the D (6 bases). V lost 0 bases, J lost 3 bases, and 11 bases lay in between. Germline assignment: CDR1 LNHNV and CDR2 YYDKDF (reference sequence). The length of the CDR3 is 15 residues. The CDR3 is CATSRDTGREETQYF. The CDR3 bases are TGTGCCACCAGCAGAGATACCGGGAGAGAAGAGACCCAGTACTTC.

This clonotype has only a few counts. V usage is TRBV10-3 and J usage is TRBJ2-7; TRBD1 agrees at 9 bases. With 5 bases clipped from V and 3 bases from J, the junction kept 2 bases outside the gene matches. Per the germline V gene, CDR1 is ENHRY and CDR2 is SYGVKD. This CDR3 comprises 13 residues. For the CDR3, the DNA is TGTGCCATCAGTCGGGACAGGGACTACGAGCAGTACTTC. This sequence encodes CAISRDRDYEQYF.

In this sample, this clonotype turned up many times. The chain couples TRBV7-8 to TRBJ1-2; D gene uncertain. CDR3 length equals 15 residues. V was clipped by 1 base and J by 8 bases, with 17 bases between them. The germline gives CDR1 SGHVS, CDR2 FQNEAQ. This CDR3 reads CASSLGGPLARGYTF. CDR3 in DNA: TGTGCCAGCAGCTTAGGAGGGCCCCTGGCTCGGGGCTACACCTTC.

At least ten counts were recorded for this clonotype. This rearrangement joins TRBV6-5 to TRBJ1-1; D call uncertain. V gave up 3 bases and J gave up 4 bases, with 9 bases separating them. CDR3 length equals 13 residues. The germline CDR1 and CDR2 sequences are MNHEY and SVGAGI. In DNA, the CDR3 is TGTGCCAGCAGTTATGCGACGGCCACTGAAGCTTTCTTT. Protein: CASSYATATEAFF.